These T cell receptor beta chains were read from a single sample in a study of cytomegalovirus exposure and HLA in healthy donors. Profiling relied on immunoSEQ multiplex PCR, and the TCRdb table lists in-frame clones only, not all of them. The sample consists of roughly 150,000 clones, 75% to 85% of them appearing once. What was sequenced was PBMCs. These receptor sequences come from a woman aged 18-29 years in good health and CMV-seronegative. CDR3s include the opening cysteine and the closing phenylalanine or tryptophan. Fields, in order: J gene, clone size, V gene, D gene, CDR3 DNA, CDR3 protein. D genes are given only for firm matches. The size entry is marked missing in some rows and otherwise reads once, few, many or a size class.

j_gene: TRBJ1-3
abundance: .
v_gene: TRBV15
d_gene: TRBD1
CDR3nt: TGTGCCACCAGCAGAGATCGGACAGGTCCTAATTCTCACTCTGGAAACACCATATATTTT
CDR3aa: CATSRDRTGPNSHSGNTIYF

j_gene: TRBJ1-6
abundance: .
v_gene: TRBV6-1
d_gene: TRBD1
CDR3nt: TGTGCCAGCAGTGAAGGACAGGGAGGTTCACCCCTCCACTTT
CDR3aa: CASSEGQGGSPLHF

j_gene: TRBJ2-1
abundance: .
v_gene: TRBV28
d_gene: TRBD1
CDR3nt: TGTGCCAGCACTTACAGGGGAAACAATGAGCAGTTCTTC
CDR3aa: CASTYRGNNEQFF

j_gene: TRBJ2-7
abundance: .
v_gene: TRBV29-1
d_gene: .
CDR3nt: TGCAGCGTTGTCTTGGATCAGGGCGAGCAGTACTTC
CDR3aa: CSVVLDQGEQYF

j_gene: TRBJ1-6
abundance: .
v_gene: TRBV6-6
d_gene: TRBD1
CDR3nt: TGTGCCAGCAGGCCCGACAGGGAGAATTCACCCCTCCACTTT
CDR3aa: CASRPDRENSPLHF

j_gene: TRBJ1-2
abundance: .
v_gene: TRBV6-1
d_gene: TRBD1
CDR3nt: TGTGCCAGCAGTGAAATGGTGTTAGGGACAGACTATGGCTACACCTTC
CDR3aa: CASSEMVLGTDYGYTF

j_gene: TRBJ1-5
abundance: .
v_gene: TRBV11-2
d_gene: .
CDR3nt: TGTGCCAGCAGCCCTATAACCTCCAATCAGCCCCAGCATTTT
CDR3aa: CASSPITSNQPQHF

j_gene: TRBJ2-5
abundance: .
v_gene: TRBV2
d_gene: TRBD1
CDR3nt: TGTGCCAGCAGTGGGGAACAGGGGTTACAAGAGACCCAGTACTTC
CDR3aa: CASSGEQGLQETQYF

j_gene: TRBJ1-1
abundance: .
v_gene: TRBV6-1
d_gene: TRBD1
CDR3nt: TGTGCCAGCAAACTCGGGACAGGGGAATCGGCTTTCTTT
CDR3aa: CASKLGTGESAFF

j_gene: TRBJ2-3
abundance: .
v_gene: TRBV25-1
d_gene: TRBD2
CDR3nt: TGTGCCAGCACCGAGAGCGGGGCTGGGACAGATACGCAGTATTTT
CDR3aa: CASTESGAGTDTQYF

j_gene: TRBJ2-1
abundance: few
v_gene: TRBV19
d_gene: TRBD2
CDR3nt: TGTGCCAGTAGTCCTAGCGGGAGAAATAATGAGCAGTTCTTC
CDR3aa: CASSPSGRNNEQFF

j_gene: TRBJ2-3
abundance: .
v_gene: TRBV5-1
d_gene: .
CDR3nt: TGCGCCAGCAAGATAGCAGCTAGCACAGATACGCAGTATTTT
CDR3aa: CASKIAASTDTQYF

j_gene: TRBJ1-1
abundance: .
v_gene: TRBV5-1
d_gene: .
CDR3nt: TGCGCCAGCAGCTTGGACAAGAACACTGAAGCTTTCTTT
CDR3aa: CASSLDKNTEAFF

j_gene: TRBJ2-7
abundance: .
v_gene: TRBV15
d_gene: TRBD2
CDR3nt: TGTGCCACCAGCAGAGATCGGGGACTAGCGGGCAGGCTCGAGCAGTACTTC
CDR3aa: CATSRDRGLAGRLEQYF

j_gene: TRBJ2-3
abundance: .
v_gene: TRBV19
d_gene: TRBD1
CDR3nt: TGTGCCACCGATCCGACAGGGATCGTCACAGATACGCAGTATTTT
CDR3aa: CATDPTGIVTDTQYF

j_gene: TRBJ2-2
abundance: once
v_gene: TRBV4-1
d_gene: TRBD1
CDR3nt: TGCGCCAGCAGCGCTCGACAGGGGCTGTTCCCCGGGGAGCTGTTTTTT
CDR3aa: CASSARQGLFPGELFF

j_gene: TRBJ2-7
abundance: once
v_gene: TRBV15
d_gene: .
CDR3nt: TGTGCCACCAGCAGAGATTCTGGCGGGAACTACGAGCAGTACTTC
CDR3aa: CATSRDSGGNYEQYF